These 32 T cell receptor beta chains were all obtained from the same sample, sequenced in a study of shared clonotypes between healthy human individuals. Using immunoSEQ multiplex PCR, the repertoire was profiled, and TCRdb retains in-frame clones only, with some absent. This table has 2 million or so clones, roughly 95% appearing once. The sample comprised naive CD4+ T cells sorted from blood. Regarding subset: CD45RA+ positively selected. The source of these receptors is a man younger than 35 in good health.

The rearrangement uses TRBV29-1 and TRBJ2-1; either TRBD1 or TRBD2 may fit D (5 bases each). Germline loops: CDR1 SQVTM, CDR2 ANQGSEA. CDR3 size: 14 residues. V lost 6 bases and J lost 3, with 15 bases in between. The CDR3 loop reads CSVTGTDIYNEQFF. In DNA form, the CDR3 reads TGCAGCGTGACCGGGACGGACATCTACAATGAGCAGTTCTTC.

Details on this clone: Other DNA variants within this sample encode the same CDR3. J is TRBJ2-6 and V is TRBV6-5; 9 nucleotides agree with TRBD1. Germline V gene data show CDR1 as MNHEY and CDR2 as SVGAGI. Germline trimming cut 4 bases from V and 4 bases from J; bases unmatched to any gene: 2. The CDR3 has 15 residues. The CDR3 here is CASSSQGAGANVLTF. The CDR3 bases are TGTGCCAGCAGTTCACAGGGGGCGGGGGCCAACGTCCTGACTTTC.

As regards this clone: Different DNA sequences within this sample yield the same CDR3. J is TRBJ2-7 and V is TRBV6-5, with 10 nucleotides matching TRBD2. This CDR3 spans 16 amino acids. Trimming removed 0 bases from V and 3 bases from J; junction bases left unmatched: 5. The germline V gene has CDR1 MNHEY and CDR2 SVGAGI. The CDR3 sequence: CASSYSTASGSYEQYF. CDR3 coding DNA: TGTGCCAGCAGTTACTCGACTGCTAGCGGGAGCTACGAGCAGTACTTC.

The chain employs TRBV28 and TRBJ1-2; D not resolved. The CDR3 consists of 14 residues. Trimming left V 2 bases short and J 4 bases short, with 11 bases between. Germline V gives CDR1 MDHEN, CDR2 SYDVKM. For the CDR3, the DNA is TGTGCCAGCAGTTTAGTGGCAGAATCCTATGGCTACACCTTC. Its protein is CASSLVAESYGYTF.

The chain is built from TRBV9 and TRBJ2-1; D is unresolved. The CDR3 runs 13 residues. V dropped 4 bases and J dropped 5 bases, with 10 bases sitting between them. Germline CDR1 is SGDLS and CDR2 is YYNGEE. The CDR3 loop reads CASSPMWNNEQFF. CDR3 nucleotide sequence: TGTGCCAGCAGCCCCATGTGGAACAATGAGCAGTTCTTC.

The chain has TRBV7-9 and TRBJ1-1, with TRBD1 matching 7 bases. Germline V CDR1 and CDR2: SEHNR, FQNEAQ (reference sequence). The trim removed 1 base at V and 11 bases at J, leaving 7 bases unmatched. The length of the CDR3 is 13 residues. CDR3 sequence reads: CASSLEGTVRAFF. In nucleotides, the CDR3 is TGTGCCAGCAGCTTAGAGGGGACAGTGCGGGCTTTCTTT.

V and J are TRBV18 and TRBJ2-3, with D perhaps TRBD2 (5 bases). Trimming pared 1 base from V and 2 bases from J, leaving 10 bases between. Germline loops: CDR1 KGHSH, CDR2 LQKENI. This CDR3 contains 15 residues. In nucleotides, the CDR3 is TGTGCCAGCTCACCACTTTCGGGATTCACAGATACGCAGTATTTT. This codes for CASSPLSGFTDTQYF.

The V gene is TRBV7-9, the J gene TRBJ1-1, with 9 bases matching TRBD1. The CDR3 totals 14 residues. V dropped 5 bases and J dropped 6; count of bases not matched to a gene: 7. Germline V CDR1 and CDR2: SEHNR, FQNEAQ (reference sequence). The CDR3 here is CASSRTGDLPEAFF. CDR3 sequence (DNA): TGTGCCAGCAGCCGGACAGGGGATTTGCCTGAAGCTTTCTTT.

This clone was detected a few times. Other DNA sequences within the sample encode an identical CDR3. This chain uses TRBV6-6 with TRBJ1-1; 8 positions agree with TRBD1. The CDR3 has 14 amino acids. CDR1 MNHNY and CDR2 SVGAGI come from the germline V gene (reference sequence). J was trimmed by 5 bases and V by 2 bases; bases with no gene match: 4. The CDR3 region is CASSYTDRGTEAFF. CDR3 DNA sequence: TGTGCCAGCAGTTACACTGACAGGGGAACTGAAGCTTTCTTT.

V is TRBV7-9 and J is TRBJ2-7; unclear D gene. The germline V gene encodes CDR1 SEHNR and CDR2 FQNEAQ (reference sequence). Trimming removed 5 bases at V and 0 bases at J, with 11 bases between. The CDR3 runs to 14 residues. The CDR3 DNA reads as TGTGCCAGCAGCCAAGATTGGTCCTCCTACGAGCAGTACTTC. It translates to CASSQDWSSYEQYF.

The chain carries TRBV27 and TRBJ2-1, with 7 bases that match TRBD1. CDR1 and CDR2 from the germline V gene are MNHEY and SMNVEV (reference sequence). Unmatched junction bases numbered 4, after V lost 5 bases and J lost 6 bases. The length of the CDR3 is 13 residues. The DNA of the CDR3 is TGTGCCAGCAGTCAGGACAGGTCCAATGAGCAGTTCTTC. Translated, it gives CASSQDRSNEQFF.

A single count supports this clone. The chain employs TRBV18 and TRBJ2-2; D may match TRBD1 or TRBD2 (5 bases each). CDR1 KGHSH and CDR2 LQKENI come from the germline V gene. The CDR3 has 16 amino acids. V was cut by 3 bases and J by 2 bases, with 13 bases left in between. The CDR3 loop is CASSPRGDYNTGELFF. CDR3 nucleotides: TGTGCCAGCTCACCCCGGGGCGACTACAACACCGGGGAGCTGTTTTTT.

V is TRBV4-1 and J is TRBJ2-3, with TRBD2 as a possible D gene (6 bases). This CDR3 region has 12 residues. The V end was cut by 2 bases, the J end by 9 bases, with 9 bases between. Germline V lookup: CDR1 MGHRA, CDR2 YSYEKL. CDR3 region: CASSQPGLTQYF. The CDR3 DNA reads as TGCGCCAGCAGCCAACCGGGACTGACGCAGTATTTT.

The chain links TRBV6-6 to TRBJ2-1; 12 positions agree with TRBD2. The J segment lost 9 bases and the V segment lost 7 bases, leaving 10 bases of the junction unmatched. CDR3 length equals 15 residues. Looked up from germline, CDR1 is MNHNY and CDR2 is SVGAGI (reference sequence). The chain's CDR3 is CASIATSGRAVEQFF. In DNA form, the CDR3 reads TGTGCCAGCATCGCGACTAGCGGGAGAGCTGTTGAGCAGTTCTTC.

This rearrangement joins TRBV28 to TRBJ1-2; perhaps TRBD1 as D (6 bases). The CDR3 covers 13 residues. Germline V gene data show CDR1 as MDHEN and CDR2 as SYDVKM. Trimming took off 6 bases at V and 7 bases at J, with 15 bases between the two ends. The CDR3 here is CASRQFEGGGYTF. DNA of the CDR3: TGTGCCAGCAGGCAATTCGAGGGGGGTGGCTACACCTTC.

On this clone: Other DNA sequences in this sample translate to the same CDR3. V and J are TRBV7-6 and TRBJ1-1, with a possible D match to TRBD1 (5 bases). Germline V lookup: CDR1 SGHVS, CDR2 FNYEAQ. The CDR3 contains 13 residues. Trimming removed 2 bases at V and 4 bases at J, with 8 bases between. CDR3 bases: TGTGCCAGCAGCTTACGGAGGGGCACTGAAGCTTTCTTT. Amino acid sequence: CASSLRRGTEAFF.

The gene calls are TRBV5-1 and TRBJ2-7, with TRBD1 matching 12 bases. Germline assignment: CDR1 SGHRS and CDR2 YFSETQ. This CDR3 region has 14 residues. The junction had 6 bases not matched to a gene; V was cut back by 4 bases and J by 7 bases. CDR3 residues: CASSTGQGAGEQYF. The CDR3 nucleotides are TGCGCCAGCAGCACGGGACAGGGGGCTGGGGAGCAGTACTTC.

This clone was found once. This sequence joins TRBV7-9 and TRBJ2-7; D remains unclear. The CDR3 runs to 14 residues. The germline CDR1 and CDR2 sequences are SEHNR and FQNEAQ (reference sequence). The V gene lost 7 bases and the J gene lost 2 bases, with 15 bases spanning the gap. CDR3 in DNA: TGTGCCAGCACCCAAAGCCCAGGACCCTACGAGCAGTACTTC. This codes for CASTQSPGPYEQYF.

Details on this clone: The same CDR3 also results from other DNA sequences found in this sample. V gene TRBV6-6 combines with J gene TRBJ1-3, with a tentative D call TRBD1 (6 bases). Germline loops: CDR1 MNHNY, CDR2 SVGAGI (reference sequence). CDR3 length: 14 amino acids. V was trimmed by 4 bases and J by 2 bases, leaving 9 bases between them. The CDR3 spells CASSSGVAGNTIYF. CDR3 coding DNA: TGTGCCAGCAGTTCAGGGGTGGCTGGAAACACCATATATTTT.

V gene TRBV5-1 combines with J gene TRBJ1-2; D gene ambiguous. Trimming removed 4 bases from V and 9 bases from J, with 16 bases in between. CDR3 length equals 13 residues. Germline V gives CDR1 SGHRS, CDR2 YFSETQ. The DNA of the CDR3 is TGCGCCAGCAGCACCGGGGAGGGATTCAGCTACACCTTC. Its protein product is CASSTGEGFSYTF.

CDR3 sequence: CASSLSRGAVQETQYF. CDR3 coding DNA: TGTGCCAGCAGCCTAAGTCGGGGCGCGGTTCAAGAGACCCAGTACTTC. J is TRBJ2-5 and V is TRBV11-2, with D possibly called TRBD1 or TRBD2 (5 bases each). The CDR3 is 16 amino acids. The ends were cut back, 5 bases at V and 2 bases at J, with 18 bases in the middle. Per germline, CDR1 SGHAT and CDR2 FQNNGV. Using reference TRBV11-2 and TRBJ2-5 for the parts outside the CDR3, the full variable domain is EAGVAQSPRYKIIEKRQSVAFWCNPISGHATLYWYQQILGQGPKLLIQFQNNGVVDDSQLPKDRFSAERLKGVDSTLKIQPAKLEDSAVYLCASSLSRGAVQETQYFGPGTRLLVL.

The chain is built from TRBV27 and TRBJ1-4; weak D call: TRBD1 (6 bases). The CDR3 totals 15 residues. V was trimmed by 3 bases and J by 8 bases, leaving 16 bases between them. Per the germline V gene, CDR1 is MNHEY and CDR2 is SMNVEV (reference sequence). The CDR3 DNA follows: TGTGCCAGCAGTTTCTACGGGGACAAAGGGGAAAAACTGTTTTTT. This sequence encodes CASSFYGDKGEKLFF. The variable domain in full, completed from reference TRBV27 and TRBJ1-4, reads EAQVTQNPRYLITVTGKKLTVTCSQNMNHEYMSWYRQDPGLGLRQIYYSMNVEVTDKGDVPEGYKVSRKEKRNFPLILESPSPNQTSLYFCASSFYGDKGEKLFFGSGTQLSVL.

This rearrangement joins TRBV11-2 to TRBJ2-2; D call uncertain. Germline CDR1 and CDR2: SGHAT and FQNNGV. This CDR3 is 15 amino acids long. V shed 3 bases and J shed 2 bases, with 10 bases lying between them. CDR3 bases: TGTGCCAGCAGCTTGGGTTACAGCAACACCGGGGAGCTGTTTTTT. Translated: CASSLGYSNTGELFF.

DNA of the CDR3: TGCGCCAGCAGCTTGGAGTGGGGACAACCTTCCACAGATACGCAGTATTTT. Translation gives CASSLEWGQPSTDTQYF. The rearrangement joins TRBV5-1 to TRBJ2-3, with D perhaps TRBD1 (6 bases). V lost 0 bases to trimming and J lost 2 bases, with 16 bases between them. Germline CDR1 SGHRS, CDR2 YFSETQ. CDR3 length equals 17 residues.

CDR3 nucleotide sequence: TGTGCCAGCAGCTTAGGTTTGCGGGGGAGCACAGATACGCAGTATTTT. It translates to CASSLGLRGSTDTQYF. The chain recombines TRBV7-9 with TRBJ2-3, with 7 bases aligning to TRBD2. Germline V lookup: CDR1 SEHNR, CDR2 FQNEAQ (reference sequence). The CDR3 runs to 16 residues. The V segment lost 1 base and the J segment 0 bases; nucleotides outside the gene matches: 4.

This sequence joins TRBV5-4 and TRBJ2-2, with a weak D call TRBD2 (5 bases). This CDR3 has 16 residues. V shed 4 bases and J shed 0 bases, with 13 bases lying between them. Germline CDR1 SGHNT, CDR2 YYREEE (reference sequence). CDR3 amino acids: CASSVMSGSNTGELFF. CDR3 in DNA: TGTGCCAGCAGCGTGATGAGCGGATCGAACACCGGGGAGCTGTTTTTT.

The V and J genes are TRBV10-3 and TRBJ1-6; weak D call: TRBD1 (5 bases). Germline-derived CDR1 and CDR2 are ENHRY and SYGVKD. The CDR3 loop spans 12 amino acids. V lost 5 bases to trimming and J lost 10 bases, with 9 bases between them. In DNA, the CDR3 is TGTGCCATCAGTACAACAGGATCACCCCTCCACTTT. It is translated as CAISTTGSPLHF.

The gene calls are TRBV10-3 and TRBJ2-4; D remains unclear. Germline V gene lookup returns CDR1 ENHRY and CDR2 SYGVKD. V was shortened by 0 bases and J by 8 bases, with 8 bases between the two germline ends. The CDR3 totals 13 residues. CDR3 loop: CAISESRVDIQYF. The CDR3 DNA sequence: TGTGCCATCAGTGAGTCAAGGGTGGACATTCAGTACTTC.

This clone appeared a single time. J is TRBJ2-2 and V is TRBV11-2; 7 nucleotides match TRBD2. The V segment lost 3 bases and the J segment 7 bases; nucleotides outside the gene matches: 14. Per the germline V gene, CDR1 is SGHAT and CDR2 is FQNNGV. CDR3 length: 17 amino acids. The CDR3 bases are TGTGCCAGCAGCTTTCCCACTAGCGCCTATTTTGGCGGGGAGCTGTTTTTT. Residues: CASSFPTSAYFGGELFF.

Of note for this clone: Other DNA sequences in this specimen translate into the identical CDR3. The V gene is TRBV5-1, the J gene TRBJ2-5; weak D call: TRBD2 (6 bases). The V end was cut by 0 bases, the J end by 2 bases, with 8 bases between. The CDR3 runs to 14 residues. CDR1 is SGHRS, CDR2 YFSETQ, per germline. The CDR3 reads CASSLGTKQETQYF. CDR3 nucleotides: TGCGCCAGCAGCTTGGGGACTAAACAAGAGACCCAGTACTTC.

V gene TRBV27 combines with J gene TRBJ1-6; D not certain. The V gene lost 5 bases and the J gene lost 8 bases, with 7 bases spanning the gap. CDR1 MNHEY and CDR2 SMNVEV come from the germline V gene (reference sequence). The CDR3 has 12 amino acids. In nucleotides, the CDR3 is TGTGCCAGCAGTCCTCCTCATTCACCCCTCCACTTT. This encodes CASSPPHSPLHF.

V is TRBV5-1 and J is TRBJ1-1; 8 nucleotides agree with TRBD1. The germline V gene has CDR1 SGHRS and CDR2 YFSETQ. J lost 6 bases, V lost 0 bases, and 4 bases had no gene match. The CDR3 extends over 14 amino acids. CDR3 bases: TGCGCCAGCAGCTTGGCACAGGGGGTGGCTGAAGCTTTCTTT. Encoded protein: CASSLAQGVAEAFF.